These T cell receptor beta chains were read from a single sample in a study of shared clonotypes between healthy human individuals. This table comes from immunoSEQ multiplex PCR, and its TCRdb copy is limited to in-frame clones, with some not included. The sample contains approximately 250,000 clones, 60% to 80% of which appear only once. The sample comprised memory CD4+ T cells sorted from blood. These receptors were obtained from a man aged 25 to 40 in good health. The CDR3 runs from the conserved cysteine through the conserved F or W. Each record gives: clone size, V gene, J gene, CDR3 length, D gene, CDR3 DNA, CDR3 protein. A D gene is named only where the DNA matches it firmly. The listing skips clone size in some rows; elsewhere it reads once, few, many or a size class.

abundance: few; v_gene: TRBV11-2; j_gene: TRBJ2-7; len: 14; d_gene: TRBD2; CDR3nt: TGTGCCAGCAGCCCAGGACTAGATCTGGGGGAGCAGTACTTC; CDR3aa: CASSPGLDLGEQYF
abundance: NA; v_gene: TRBV5-5; j_gene: TRBJ2-5; len: 14; d_gene: NA; CDR3nt: TGTGCCAGCAGCTTGGAACCAGACAGGGAGACCCAGTACTTC; CDR3aa: CASSLEPDRETQYF
abundance: NA; v_gene: TRBV5-1; j_gene: TRBJ2-6; len: 16; d_gene: NA; CDR3nt: TGCGCCAGCAGCTTGGCTTTCGCCTCTGGGGCCAACGTCCTGACTTTC; CDR3aa: CASSLAFASGANVLTF
abundance: NA; v_gene: TRBV6-1; j_gene: TRBJ1-5; len: 15; d_gene: NA; CDR3nt: TGTGCCAGCAGTCTTGGTCAGGGAGGCGGTCAGCCCCAGCATTTT; CDR3aa: CASSLGQGGGQPQHF
abundance: NA; v_gene: TRBV11-2; j_gene: TRBJ1-2; len: 13; d_gene: TRBD1; CDR3nt: TGTGCCAGCACCCTAACAGGGGCGGGTGGCTACACCTTC; CDR3aa: CASTLTGAGGYTF
abundance: NA; v_gene: TRBV14; j_gene: TRBJ1-1; len: 15; d_gene: NA; CDR3nt: TGTGCCAGCAGCCAAAGCCCCATGGGGCTAACTGAAGCTTTCTTT; CDR3aa: CASSQSPMGLTEAFF
abundance: NA; v_gene: TRBV28; j_gene: TRBJ2-7; len: 14; d_gene: NA; CDR3nt: TGTGCCAGCAGTTCCCAGATGCCAAACTACGAGCAGTACTTC; CDR3aa: CASSSQMPNYEQYF
abundance: once; v_gene: TRBV2; j_gene: TRBJ2-3; len: 12; d_gene: TRBD1; CDR3nt: TGTGCCAGCAGTACACAGGGGGATACGCAGTATTTT; CDR3aa: CASSTQGDTQYF
abundance: NA; v_gene: TRBV7-8; j_gene: TRBJ2-7; len: 14; d_gene: NA; CDR3nt: TGTGCCAGCAGCTTCGAGACAGTCTCGTACGAGCAGTACTTC; CDR3aa: CASSFETVSYEQYF
abundance: few; v_gene: TRBV10-3; j_gene: TRBJ1-1; len: 13; d_gene: NA; CDR3nt: TGTGCCATCAGGGACAGTTTTAACACTGAAGCTTTCTTT; CDR3aa: CAIRDSFNTEAFF
abundance: NA; v_gene: TRBV14; j_gene: TRBJ2-3; len: 16; d_gene: NA; CDR3nt: TGTGCCAGCAGCCAACAGGGGCCCCTCACTACAGATACGCAGTATTTT; CDR3aa: CASSQQGPLTTDTQYF
abundance: many; v_gene: TRBV5-1; j_gene: TRBJ2-1; len: 13; d_gene: NA; CDR3nt: TGCGCCAGCAGCTTGGGCTGGAACAATGAGCAGTTCTTC; CDR3aa: CASSLGWNNEQFF
abundance: few; v_gene: TRBV2; j_gene: TRBJ2-1; len: 17; d_gene: TRBD2; CDR3nt: TGTGCCAGCAGTGGAACGGGGCTAGCGGGAGGGGGCGGTGAGCAGTTCTTC; CDR3aa: CASSGTGLAGGGGEQFF
abundance: NA; v_gene: TRBV30; j_gene: TRBJ2-6; len: 15; d_gene: NA; CDR3nt: TGTGCCCGGGACCACCATGGGTCTGGGGCCAACGTCCTGACTTTC; CDR3aa: CARDHHGSGANVLTF
abundance: NA; v_gene: TRBV6-1; j_gene: TRBJ1-2; len: 13; d_gene: NA; CDR3nt: TGTGCCAGCAGTCGACAGAAGTCTGATGGCTACACCTTC; CDR3aa: CASSRQKSDGYTF
abundance: few; v_gene: TRBV7-2; j_gene: TRBJ1-2; len: 15; d_gene: NA; CDR3nt: TGTGCCAGCAGCTTCGACGTGATAGGGACCTTTGGCTACACCTTC; CDR3aa: CASSFDVIGTFGYTF
abundance: NA; v_gene: TRBV5-1; j_gene: TRBJ2-5; len: 20; d_gene: NA; CDR3nt: TGCGCCAGCAGCTCATTTCTATCACGTAACTTGCGGGAAGGCAAAGAGACCCAGTACTTC; CDR3aa: CASSSFLSRNLREGKETQYF
abundance: NA; v_gene: TRBV7-2; j_gene: TRBJ2-6; len: 14; d_gene: NA; CDR3nt: TGTGCCAGCAGCTCCGTCTCTGGGGCCAACGTCCTGACTTTC; CDR3aa: CASSSVSGANVLTF
abundance: NA; v_gene: TRBV7-6; j_gene: TRBJ2-6; len: 16; d_gene: NA; CDR3nt: TGTGCCAGCAGCCCAGAGGAGGGTCCTGGGGCCAACGTCCTGACTTTC; CDR3aa: CASSPEEGPGANVLTF
abundance: NA; v_gene: TRBV19; j_gene: TRBJ2-3; len: 15; d_gene: NA; CDR3nt: TGTGCCACCTCACGGGCCCTTCCCCTCACAGATACGCAGTATTTT; CDR3aa: CATSRALPLTDTQYF
abundance: NA; v_gene: TRBV10-3; j_gene: TRBJ2-3; len: 13; d_gene: NA; CDR3nt: TGTGCCGTTTTTTCAGGGCTTAGTGATACGCAGTATTTT; CDR3aa: CAVFSGLSDTQYF
abundance: NA; v_gene: TRBV25-1; j_gene: TRBJ2-3; len: 16; d_gene: TRBD2; CDR3nt: TGTGCCAGCACCCAACAGGGACTAGCGGGAGCAGATACGCAGTATTTT; CDR3aa: CASTQQGLAGADTQYF
abundance: many; v_gene: TRBV28; j_gene: TRBJ2-3; len: 13; d_gene: NA; CDR3nt: TGTGCCAGCAGTTTAAAGAGCACAGATACGCAGTATTTT; CDR3aa: CASSLKSTDTQYF
abundance: NA; v_gene: TRBV7-8; j_gene: TRBJ2-1; len: 12; d_gene: NA; CDR3nt: TGTGCCAGCAGCCAGCGCGTGAATGAGCAGTTCTTC; CDR3aa: CASSQRVNEQFF
abundance: few; v_gene: TRBV2; j_gene: TRBJ2-2; len: 12; d_gene: TRBD1; CDR3nt: TGTGCCAGCACGGTGTTAGGGACAGCCTTGATTTTT; CDR3aa: CASTVLGTALIF
abundance: NA; v_gene: TRBV6-6; j_gene: TRBJ2-5; len: 16; d_gene: TRBD2; CDR3nt: TGTGCCAGCAGCCGGGGACTAGCGGGAGGACAAGAGACCCAGTACTTC; CDR3aa: CASSRGLAGGQETQYF